This T cell receptor beta chain was identified in a study of shared clonotypes between healthy human individuals. At the deep level, the assay was run. For every subset, genomic DNA was evenly distributed across several immunoSEQ plates. The repertoire was sequenced with immunoSEQ multiplex PCR; TCRdb's copy has only in-frame clones and lacks some. The table lists some 690,000 clones, less than 95% of them singletons, with around a third in the top ten. With V trimmed by 1 base and J by 11 bases, 3 bases remained unmatched. Germline V gene data show CDR1 as DFQATT and CDR2 as SNEGSKA (reference sequence). This CDR3 comprises 11 residues. In regard to this clone: Its target is unknown.

Whole-study results and caveats: Few donors restricted represented genetic and exposure-history diversity.

The origin of this receptor is a young man in good health. Some clones in this sample may be carry-over from other donors' samples. The sample was memory CD8+ T cells from PBMCs. Specified subset: CD45RO+ cells pooled with CCR7-negative TemRA cells. The chain is built from TRBV20-1 and TRBJ2-3, with TRBD1 matching 7 bases. CDR3 coding DNA: TGCAGTGCTAGAGGCCCAGGGGGGCAGTATTTT. Protein sequence: CSARGPGGQYF.